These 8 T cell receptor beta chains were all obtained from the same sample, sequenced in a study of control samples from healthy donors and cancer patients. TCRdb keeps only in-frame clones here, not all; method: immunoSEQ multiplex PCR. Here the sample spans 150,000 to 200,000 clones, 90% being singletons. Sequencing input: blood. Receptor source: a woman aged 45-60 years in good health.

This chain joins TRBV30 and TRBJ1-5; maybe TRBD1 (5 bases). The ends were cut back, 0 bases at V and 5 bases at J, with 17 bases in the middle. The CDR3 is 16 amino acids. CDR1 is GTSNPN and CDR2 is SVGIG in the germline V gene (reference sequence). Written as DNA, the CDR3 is TGTGCCTGGAGTGTAAAGGATAAGGGGCTTTATCAGCCCCAGCATTTT. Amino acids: CAWSVKDKGLYQPQHF.

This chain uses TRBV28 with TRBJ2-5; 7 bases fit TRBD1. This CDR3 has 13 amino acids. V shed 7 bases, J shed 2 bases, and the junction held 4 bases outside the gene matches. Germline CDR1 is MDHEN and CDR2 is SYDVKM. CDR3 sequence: CASTRDRQETQYF. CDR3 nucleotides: TGTGCCAGCACCCGGGACAGACAAGAGACCCAGTACTTC.

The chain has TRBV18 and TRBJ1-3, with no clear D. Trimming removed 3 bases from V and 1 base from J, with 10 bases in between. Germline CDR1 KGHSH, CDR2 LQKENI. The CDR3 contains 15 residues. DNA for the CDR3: TGTGCCAGCTCACCGGCCCTCACTTCTGGAAACACCATATATTTT. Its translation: CASSPALTSGNTIYF.

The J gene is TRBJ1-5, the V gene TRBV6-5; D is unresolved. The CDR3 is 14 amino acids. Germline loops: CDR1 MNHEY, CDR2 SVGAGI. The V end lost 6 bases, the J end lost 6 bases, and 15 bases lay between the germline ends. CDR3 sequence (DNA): TGTGCCAGCAGCCAAGAGGGTGTCGGTCAGCCCCAGCATTTT. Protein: CASSQEGVGQPQHF.

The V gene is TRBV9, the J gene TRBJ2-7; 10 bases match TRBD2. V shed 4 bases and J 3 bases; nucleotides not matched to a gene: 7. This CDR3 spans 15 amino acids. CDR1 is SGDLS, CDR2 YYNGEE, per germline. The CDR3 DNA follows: TGTGCCAGCAGCCCAGGGGCTAGCGGGAGCTACGAGCAGTACTTC. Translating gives CASSPGASGSYEQYF.

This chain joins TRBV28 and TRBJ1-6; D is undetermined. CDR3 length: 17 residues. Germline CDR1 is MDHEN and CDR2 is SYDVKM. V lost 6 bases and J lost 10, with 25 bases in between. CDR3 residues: CASSPPLSAGSMSPLHF. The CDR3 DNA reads TGTGCCAGCAGCCCTCCCCTATCCGCGGGTAGTATGTCACCCCTCCACTTT. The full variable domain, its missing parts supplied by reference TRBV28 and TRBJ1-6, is DVKVTQSSRYLVKRTGEKVFLECVQDMDHENMFWYRQDPGLGLRLIYFSYDVKMKEKGDIPEGYSVSREKKERFSLILESASTNQTSMYLCASSPPLSAGSMSPLHFGNGTRLTVT.

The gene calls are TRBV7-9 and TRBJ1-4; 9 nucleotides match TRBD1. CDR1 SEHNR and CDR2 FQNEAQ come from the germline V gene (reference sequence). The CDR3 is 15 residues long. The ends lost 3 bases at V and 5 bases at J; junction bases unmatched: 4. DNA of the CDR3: TGTGCCAGCAGCTTGGACAGGGGAGGGAATGAAAAACTGTTTTTT. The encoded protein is CASSLDRGGNEKLFF.

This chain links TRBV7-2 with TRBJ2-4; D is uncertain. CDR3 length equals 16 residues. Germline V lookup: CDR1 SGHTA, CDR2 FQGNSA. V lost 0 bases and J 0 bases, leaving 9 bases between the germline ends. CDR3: CASSLAASLAKNIQYF. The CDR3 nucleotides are TGTGCCAGCAGCTTAGCGGCGTCACTAGCCAAAAACATTCAGTACTTC.